The 27 T cell receptor beta chains given below trace back to one sample, sequenced in a study of T cells in Graves' hyperthyroidism and ophthalmopathy. Regions amplified from RNA transcripts were the TCR beta CDR3 regions. In the first-round RT-PCR of the TCR CDR3, the HTBI primer set was used. MiXCR was run by TCRdb on the multiplex PCR reads, yielding one entry per CDR3 protein. Of around 520,000 distinct CDR3 sequences in the sample, approximately 14% were seen once. Specimen: blood. These receptors originate from a woman between 18 and 29 years old with Graves' hyperthyroidism.

This clonotype was recorded many times. The CDR3 nucleotides read TGCAGTGCTCGCCGGGACAGGGCTCACAATGAGCAGTTCTTC. As protein: CSARRDRAHNEQFF. This chain links TRBV20-1 with TRBJ2-1; TRBD1 agrees at 9 bases. CDR3 length: 14 residues. Trimming removed 5 bases from V and 5 bases from J; junction bases left unmatched: 7. Germline CDR1 DFQATT, CDR2 SNEGSKA (reference sequence).

The V call is TRBV7-3, the J call TRBJ1-2; 7 bases fit TRBD1. V was pared by 1 base and J by 9 bases, with 11 bases of the junction left unmatched. The CDR3 sequence is 15 residues long. Germline values: CDR1 SGHTA, CDR2 FQGTGA. CDR3 DNA sequence: TGTGCCAGCAGCTTAAATCCCGGACAGGTGGACCGCTACACCTTC. Protein product: CASSLNPGQVDRYTF.

The CDR3, as DNA: TGTGCCAGCATAGACCGGGACAGGGGGACCTACGAGCAGTACTTC. Residues: CASIDRDRGTYEQYF. The rearrangement joins TRBV6-1 to TRBJ2-7; 11 bases align to TRBD1. Germline loops: CDR1 MNHNS, CDR2 SASEGT. CDR3 length: 15 residues. J lost 2 bases, V lost 7 bases, and 7 bases had no gene match.

In this sample, this clonotype turned up many times. This chain connects TRBV12-3 or TRBV12-4 to TRBJ1-4; no definite D call. The CDR3 sequence is 15 residues long. Trimming removed 3 bases from V and 8 bases from J, with 16 bases in between. CDR3 loop: CASSFEGGLREKLFF. The CDR3 coding sequence is TGTGCCAGCAGTTTTGAGGGAGGGCTTCGGGAAAAACTGTTTTTT.

The chain combines TRBV7-3 with TRBJ2-1; 7 nucleotides agree with TRBD1. The CDR3 contains 16 residues. Trimming removed 5 bases from V and 5 bases from J; junction bases left unmatched: 12. The V gene's germline CDR1 is SGHTA and CDR2 FQGTGA. CDR3 DNA: TGTGCCAGCAGCGCGCGACAGGGTTCAACCAACAATGAGCAGTTCTTC. Residues: CASSARQGSTNNEQFF.

This clonotype has a handful of counts. The gene calls are TRBV10-3 and TRBJ1-2; 8 bases fit TRBD1. Trimming at V came to 2 bases and at J to 4 bases, leaving 6 bases not matched to a gene. The CDR3 contains 15 residues. Germline V gene data show CDR1 as ENHRY and CDR2 as SYGVKD. The CDR3 nucleotides are TGTGCCATCAGTGAGGAGACAGGGGCCATCTATGGCTACACCTTC. Residues: CAISEETGAIYGYTF.

The chain recombines TRBV13 with TRBJ2-3; D possibly corresponds to TRBD2 (5 bases). Germline V gene data show CDR1 as PRHDT and CDR2 as FYEKMQ (reference sequence). V shed 1 base and J shed 8 bases, with 13 bases lying between them. The CDR3 loop spans 14 amino acids. In DNA form, the CDR3 reads TGTGCCAGCAGCTTAGTCTTCAGAGGAGGTACGCAGTATTTT. Protein: CASSLVFRGGTQYF.

This clonotype was picked up many times. The chain joins TRBV9 to TRBJ2-5; 15 nucleotides agree with TRBD2. V dropped 3 bases and J dropped 5; count of bases not matched to a gene: 5. Germline V CDR1 and CDR2: SGDLS, YYNGEE. The CDR3 loop spans 16 amino acids. The CDR3 sequence is CASSAAGLAGGETQYF. The CDR3 DNA reads as TGTGCCAGCAGCGCAGCCGGACTAGCGGGAGGGGAGACCCAGTACTTC.

In regard to this clonotype: At one of its ends the junction is not consistent with the germline gene, which may arise from a read error. The chain is built from TRBV2 and TRBJ2-6; maybe TRBD1 (5 bases). The CDR3 has 14 amino acids. The V gene's germline CDR1 is SNHLY and CDR2 FYNNEI. The CDR3 spells CASRLGSGASVLTF. As DNA, the CDR3 is TGTGCCAGCCGACTGGGCTCTGGGGCCAGCGTCCTGACTTTC.

This chain connects TRBV7-6 to TRBJ2-5; perhaps TRBD1 as D (6 bases). This CDR3 contains 15 residues. In germline, CDR1 is SGHVS, CDR2 FNYEAQ. V lost 5 bases and J 3 bases, leaving 16 bases between the germline ends. CDR3 DNA sequence: TGTGCCAGCAGCGCCCCCCCGGACAGAAAAGAGACCCAGTACTTC. The encoded protein is CASSAPPDRKETQYF.

The sample holds many counts of this clonotype. J is TRBJ1-2 and V is TRBV6-1, with 7 bases identical to TRBD1. V shed 4 bases, J shed 7 bases, and the junction held 9 bases outside the gene matches. Germline V gene data show CDR1 as MNHNS and CDR2 as SASEGT. The CDR3 extends over 14 amino acids. The CDR3 spells CASSGRTGAFGYTF. The DNA of the CDR3 is TGTGCCAGCAGTGGCCGGACAGGCGCCTTTGGCTACACCTTC.

This chain links TRBV6-1 with TRBJ1-2, with 8 bases identical to TRBD1. The ends lost 7 bases at V and 5 bases at J; junction bases unmatched: 6. Per the germline V gene, CDR1 is MNHNS and CDR2 is SASEGT. The CDR3 has 13 amino acids. The DNA of the CDR3 is TGTGCCAGCATTAGACAGGGGAGGTATGGCTACACCTTC. Translation: CASIRQGRYGYTF.

This clonotype came up many times. This chain connects TRBV7-3 to TRBJ2-1; 7 positions agree with TRBD2. J was trimmed by 4 bases and V by 4 bases; bases with no gene match: 7. CDR3 length: 15 residues. Germline loops: CDR1 SGHTA, CDR2 FQGTGA. The CDR3 protein is CASSYGLVTYNEQFF. The CDR3 DNA reads as TGTGCCAGCAGCTATGGACTAGTGACTTACAATGAGCAGTTCTTC. Combining the CDR3 with reference TRBV7-3 and TRBJ2-1 gives the whole variable domain GAGVSQTPSNKVTEKGKYVELRCDPISGHTALYWYRQSLGQGPEFLIYFQGTGAADDSGLPNDRFFAVRPEGSVSTLKIQRTERGDSAVYLCASSYGLVTYNEQFFGPGTRLTVL.

There are many counts of this clonotype. The V and J genes are TRBV24-1 and TRBJ2-5; 7 bases agree with TRBD1. After removal of 4 bases from V and 5 bases from J, the junction contained 12 bases not matched to a gene. Germline V gives CDR1 KGHDR, CDR2 SFDVKD. The CDR3 contains 16 residues. In DNA, the CDR3 is TGTGCCACCAGTGAGGCCAGGACAGGACGGAGGGAGACCCAGTACTTC. Its translation is CATSEARTGRRETQYF.

This chain connects TRBV7-3 to TRBJ2-5; tentatively, D is TRBD2 (5 bases). The CDR3 contains 14 residues. V lost 0 bases, J lost 5 bases, and 10 bases lay in between. CDR1 is SGHTA, CDR2 FQGTGA, per germline. The CDR3, as DNA: TGTGCCAGCAGCTTAACCGGGGATACTGAGACCCAGTACTTC. Translating it yields CASSLTGDTETQYF.

This clonotype showed up just a few times. This rearrangement joins TRBV4-2 to TRBJ1-1; D is uncertain. V lost 0 bases and J lost 4, with 12 bases in between. The germline V gene encodes CDR1 LGHNA and CDR2 YNFKEQ. The CDR3 contains 15 residues. The CDR3 DNA sequence: TGTGCCAGCAGCCAAGATTTCACCCAGGTCACTGAAGCTTTCTTT. Amino acid sequence: CASSQDFTQVTEAFF.

A few counts support this clonotype. This chain links TRBV20-1 with TRBJ2-1; 14 bases are shared with TRBD2. The germline V gene encodes CDR1 DFQATT and CDR2 SNEGSKA (reference sequence). The CDR3 spans 15 residues. J gave up 7 bases and V 5 bases, and 7 bases lay outside the gene matches. The CDR3 DNA sequence: TGCAGTGCTCTGACTAGCGGGAGGGCAGGAAATGAGCAGTTCTTC. Amino acids: CSALTSGRAGNEQFF.

This clonotype was picked up many times. The genes are TRBV7-2 and TRBJ1-1, with TRBD1 matching 7 bases. J gave up 5 bases and V 5 bases, and 11 bases lay outside the gene matches. Germline lookup yields CDR1 SGHTA and CDR2 FQGNSA. This CDR3 contains 15 residues. The chain's CDR3 is CASSKFQGGRTEAFF. The CDR3, as DNA: TGTGCCAGCAGCAAGTTCCAGGGGGGGAGGACTGAAGCTTTCTTT.

This clonotype appeared many times. The V gene is TRBV29-1, the J gene TRBJ2-3; D ambiguous. The CDR3 loop spans 15 amino acids. The germline CDR1 and CDR2 sequences are SQVTM and ANQGSEA. Trimming stripped 1 base from V and 2 bases from J, with 13 bases between. Written as DNA, the CDR3 is TGCAGCGTTGAAGTATTGGGGATCACCACAGATACGCAGTATTTT. Encoded protein: CSVEVLGITTDTQYF.

At least ten counts were recorded for this clonotype. The V and J genes are TRBV11-3 and TRBJ2-1; D is unresolved. This CDR3 is 13 amino acids long. Trimming cost V 1 base and J 9 bases, with 10 bases left between them. Germline V gives CDR1 SGHNT, CDR2 YENEEA. CDR3 nucleotides: TGTGCCAGCAGCTTAGGGACCGCGGCTGAGCAGTTCTTC. It is translated as CASSLGTAAEQFF.

This clonotype was counted a few times. The CDR3 reads CASSLDYSPYEQYF. As DNA, the CDR3 is TGCGCCAGCAGCTTGGACTACAGTCCCTACGAGCAGTACTTC. The V call is TRBV5-1, the J call TRBJ2-7; no definite D call. The ends were cut back, 0 bases at V and 2 bases at J, with 9 bases in the middle. The CDR3 contains 14 residues. Germline loops: CDR1 SGHRS, CDR2 YFSETQ.

This chain connects TRBV30 to TRBJ1-1; 7 nucleotides agree with TRBD1. V lost 4 bases to trimming and J lost 1 base; unmatched junction nucleotides: 6. The V gene's germline CDR1 is GTSNPN and CDR2 SVGIG (reference sequence). This CDR3 is built from 14 residues. In nucleotides, the CDR3 is TGTGCCTGGATGATACAGGGGCCGAACACTGAAGCTTTCTTT. It encodes CAWMIQGPNTEAFF.

There are many counts of this clonotype. V usage is TRBV2 and J usage is TRBJ2-1; 12 bases align to TRBD2. V trimming: 5 bases; J trimming: 7 bases; junction bases outside the gene matches: 6. The germline gives CDR1 SNHLY, CDR2 FYNNEI. CDR3 length: 15 residues. CDR3 sequence: CASSIASGRANEQFF. Written as DNA, the CDR3 is TGTGCCAGCAGTATTGCTAGCGGGAGGGCTAATGAGCAGTTCTTC.

The chain uses TRBV10-2 and TRBJ1-2; D is uncertain. The CDR3 is 13 amino acids. V lost 6 bases and J lost 5, with 13 bases in between. Per germline, CDR1 WSHSY and CDR2 SAAADI. The CDR3 DNA sequence: TGCGCCAGCAGCCAAAAGGGAGGGTATGGCTACACCTTC. Translation gives CASSQKGGYGYTF.

This clonotype appeared many times. The gene calls are TRBV12-3 or TRBV12-4 and TRBJ1-3; D remains unclear. The V and J ends lost 1 base and 0 bases respectively, with 7 bases between them. This CDR3 is built from 15 residues. The CDR3 protein is CASSLGQLSGNTIYF. Here the CDR3 DNA reads TGTGCCAGCAGTTTAGGGCAGCTCTCTGGAAACACCATATATTTT.

This clonotype was seen ten or more times. The chain links TRBV7-3 to TRBJ1-2; TRBD1 matches at 8 bases. The CDR3 consists of 16 residues. V lost 4 bases, J lost 2 bases, and 9 bases stayed unmatched. Germline CDR1 and CDR2: SGHTA and FQGTGA. CDR3 region: CASSSDRAPFNYGYTF. The CDR3 bases are TGTGCCAGCAGCTCGGACAGGGCCCCCTTCAACTATGGCTACACCTTC.

On this clonotype itself: A much bigger clone sits one base away, suggesting this may be a read error. The rearrangement joins TRBV11-3 to TRBJ2-7; the D is unclear. Germline V gene sequence: CDR1 SGHNT, CDR2 YENEEA. The CDR3 is 15 residues long. CDR3 DNA sequence: TGTGCCAGCAGCTTAGATCAAGGGCCCTCCCACGAGCAGTACTTC. It yields the protein CASSLDQGPSHEQYF. Full variable domain (missing parts from reference TRBV11-3 and TRBJ2-7): EAGVVQSPRYKIIEKKQPVAFWCNPISGHNTLYWYLQNLGQGPELLIRYENEEAVDDSQLPKDRFSAERLKGVDSTLKIQPAELGDSAVYLCASSLDQGPSHEQYFGPGTRLTVT.